These 10 T cell receptor beta chains were all obtained from the same sample, sequenced in a study of cytomegalovirus exposure and HLA in healthy donors. Clones were read by immunoSEQ multiplex PCR, and TCRdb kept only the in-frame ones, dropping some. The top ten hold around an eighth of the sample, which has about 220,000 clones, around 80% seen once. Source material: PBMCs. The source is a woman in her thirties in good health and CMV-seropositive.

The chain couples TRBV29-1 to TRBJ2-7; D gene unclear. The CDR3 sequence is 11 residues long. The V gene lost 5 bases and the J gene lost 0 bases, with 5 bases spanning the gap. Germline lookup yields CDR1 SQVTM and CDR2 ANQGSEA. The CDR3 DNA reads as TGCAGCGTTTCTGTCTCCTACGAGCAGTACTTC. Amino acid sequence: CSVSVSYEQYF.

The chain is built from TRBV9 and TRBJ2-1; no clear D gene. V was trimmed by 0 bases and J by 5 bases, leaving 12 bases between them. Germline values: CDR1 SGDLS, CDR2 YYNGEE. The CDR3 totals 15 residues. The CDR3, as DNA: TGTGCCAGCAGCGTAGTAGAGCTCCCCCACAATGAGCAGTTCTTC. It codes for CASSVVELPHNEQFF.

The chain employs TRBV27 and TRBJ2-3, with D possibly being TRBD1 (6 bases). CDR1 is MNHEY and CDR2 is SMNVEV in the germline V gene (reference sequence). Trimming cost V 5 bases and J 2 bases, with 14 bases left between them. The CDR3 is made up of 15 amino acids. In DNA, the CDR3 is TGTGCCAGCAGTATACCGGGACAAGCCACAGATACGCAGTATTTT. This codes for CASSIPGQATDTQYF.

This clone was counted between two and nine times. This sample also contains other DNA sequences that code for the same CDR3. This chain connects TRBV6-5 to TRBJ1-3; tentatively, D is TRBD1 (6 bases). The germline V and J ends were trimmed by 0 bases and 4 bases, with 10 bases remaining between them. Germline CDR1 MNHEY, CDR2 SVGAGI. The CDR3 is 15 amino acids. The CDR3 is CASSYSRGFGNTIYF. The CDR3 DNA follows: TGTGCCAGCAGTTACTCAAGGGGGTTCGGAAACACCATATATTTT.

The rearrangement links TRBV30 to TRBJ2-7; D gene ambiguous. Germline CDR1 reads GTSNPN; CDR2 reads SVGIG (reference sequence). The germline V and J ends were trimmed by 0 bases and 0 bases, with 6 bases remaining between them. The CDR3 spans 13 residues. The CDR3 DNA reads as TGTGCCTGGAGTGTGACAACCTCCTACGAGCAGTACTTC. It yields the protein CAWSVTTSYEQYF.

The chain is built from TRBV6-5 and TRBJ2-5; 7 positions match TRBD1. Looked up from germline, CDR1 is MNHEY and CDR2 is SVGAGI. V shed 5 bases and J 2 bases; nucleotides not matched to a gene: 5. There are 14 residues in the CDR3. As DNA, the CDR3 is TGTGCCAGCAGTACGGACAGGCTTCAAGAGACCCAGTACTTC. It translates to CASSTDRLQETQYF.

This rearrangement joins TRBV27 to TRBJ2-1; the D is unclear. The CDR3 is made up of 14 amino acids. V was trimmed by 2 bases and J by 5 bases, leaving 10 bases between them. Germline V gene data show CDR1 as MNHEY and CDR2 as SMNVEV (reference sequence). CDR3 DNA sequence: TGTGCCAGCAGTTTACCCTACCGTCACAATGAGCAGTTCTTC. Protein sequence: CASSLPYRHNEQFF.

The CDR3 reads CASSQQEDGYTF. For the CDR3, the DNA is TGTGCCAGCAGCCAGCAAGAGGATGGCTACACCTTC. V gene TRBV11-2 combines with J gene TRBJ1-2; no firm D call. V was clipped by 5 bases and J by 6 bases, with 10 bases between them. CDR3 length: 12 amino acids. Germline CDR1 reads SGHAT; CDR2 reads FQNNGV.

This clone was observed a few times. V gene TRBV30 combines with J gene TRBJ1-5, with TRBD1 as a possible D gene (5 bases). Germline loops: CDR1 GTSNPN, CDR2 SVGIG (reference sequence). The CDR3 spans 13 residues. The germline V and J ends were trimmed by 0 bases and 6 bases, with 9 bases remaining between them. The CDR3 sequence: CAWSVGGFQPQHF. The CDR3 DNA reads as TGTGCCTGGAGTGTTGGGGGGTTTCAGCCCCAGCATTTT.

This clone was recorded once. The rearrangement joins TRBV5-1 to TRBJ2-7; 8 bases are shared with TRBD2. The V gene's germline CDR1 is SGHRS and CDR2 YFSETQ. The CDR3 is 15 residues long. V lost 0 bases and J lost 4; bases outside the gene matches: 6. Here the CDR3 DNA reads TGCGCCAGCAGCTTGGAGGGGACTAGTCCATACGAGCAGTACTTC. Its translation is CASSLEGTSPYEQYF. Full variable domain (rest looked up from reference TRBV5-1 and TRBJ2-7): KAGVTQTPRYLIKTRGQQVTLSCSPISGHRSVSWYQQTPGQGLQFLFEYFSETQRNKGNFPGRFSGRQFSNSRSEMNVSTLELGDSALYLCASSLEGTSPYEQYFGPGTRLTVT.